This passage covers 28 T cell receptor beta chains from one sample sequenced in a study of CD8+ T cells in alopecia areata. RNA, once extracted, was reverse transcribed into cDNA for use as the sequencing template. The protocol was immunoSEQ multiplex PCR, while the TCRdb copy is restricted to in-frame clones and leaves out a portion. Among over 110,000 clones listed, 40% to 55% were seen once. The material was CD4+ T cells sorted from blood, obtained at week 0. The receptors come from a human donor with alopecia areata.

The table lists this clone with a few counts. The chain has TRBV29-1 and TRBJ2-7; D call uncertain. V lost 4 bases to trimming and J lost 5 bases, with 12 bases between them. The CDR3 loop spans 12 amino acids. Germline values: CDR1 SQVTM, CDR2 ANQGSEA. The CDR3 protein is CSVVKVPNEQYF. The CDR3 nucleotides are TGCAGCGTTGTGAAAGTCCCCAACGAGCAGTACTTC.

This chain's CDR3 is CASSAQFSTEAFF. The CDR3 DNA is TGTGCCAGTAGTGCTCAGTTCAGCACTGAAGCTTTCTTT. The rearrangement links TRBV19 to TRBJ1-1; no definite D call. Trimming took off 5 bases at V and 4 bases at J, with 11 bases between the two ends. This CDR3 spans 13 amino acids. Germline loops: CDR1 LNHDA, CDR2 SQIVND (reference sequence).

The CDR3 loop is CASSPRTNEVKNEKLFF. The CDR3 DNA is TGTGCCAGCTCACCACGCACGAATGAAGTCAAGAATGAAAAACTGTTTTTT. V is TRBV18 and J is TRBJ1-4, with no clear D. Germline-derived CDR1 and CDR2 are KGHSH and LQKENI. The germline V and J ends were trimmed by 1 base and 5 bases, with 17 bases remaining between them. This CDR3 has 17 amino acids.

J is TRBJ1-3 and V is TRBV29-1; D may be TRBD1 (6 bases). CDR3 length equals 13 residues. The germline V gene encodes CDR1 SQVTM and CDR2 ANQGSEA. The ends were cut back, 4 bases at V and 3 bases at J, with 10 bases in the middle. Here the CDR3 DNA reads TGCAGCGTTGGGACAGTACGTGGAAACACCATATATTTT. It yields the protein CSVGTVRGNTIYF.

This clone was observed a single time. The V gene is TRBV7-3, the J gene TRBJ2-6, with a weak D call TRBD1 (5 bases). The CDR3 has 15 amino acids. Germline V gene lookup returns CDR1 SGHTA and CDR2 FQGTGA. The V end lost 2 bases, the J end lost 3 bases, and 8 bases lay between the germline ends. The CDR3 bases are TGTGCCAGCAGCTTATCCAGGGATGGGGCCAACGTCCTGACTTTC. Amino acid sequence: CASSLSRDGANVLTF.

The chain uses TRBV7-2 and TRBJ2-7; D ambiguous. CDR3 length: 13 residues. V was clipped by 0 bases and J by 12 bases, with 15 bases between them. CDR1 and CDR2 from the germline V gene are SGHTA and FQGNSA. The CDR3 DNA sequence: TGTGCCAGCAGCTTAGCCGGGCTAGGATTGCGGTACTTC. This gives the protein CASSLAGLGLRYF.

This clone showed up just once. The chain links TRBV29-1 to TRBJ2-1, with D possibly being TRBD2 (6 bases). Germline V lookup: CDR1 SQVTM, CDR2 ANQGSEA. The V end was cut by 2 bases, the J end by 7 bases, with 12 bases between. The length of the CDR3 is 13 residues. The CDR3 spells CSVERAGRNEQFF. The CDR3, as DNA: TGCAGCGTTGAAAGGGCGGGACGGAATGAGCAGTTCTTC.

Concerning this clone itself: The same CDR3 is also encoded by other DNA sequences in this sample. The V gene is TRBV29-1, the J gene TRBJ2-3; TRBD2 might be the D (5 bases). V gave up 4 bases and J gave up 3 bases, with 8 bases separating them. CDR1 and CDR2 (germline): SQVTM, ANQGSEA. CDR3 size: 12 residues. CDR3 bases: TGCAGCGTTGTCGGAGGAACAGATACGCAGTATTTT. Its translation is CSVVGGTDTQYF.

The chain links TRBV27 to TRBJ2-7, with 9 positions matching TRBD1. V shed 6 bases, J shed 3 bases, and the junction held 6 bases outside the gene matches. The CDR3 loop spans 14 amino acids. Germline CDR1 MNHEY, CDR2 SMNVEV (reference sequence). In nucleotides, the CDR3 is TGTGCCAGCAGGAAGCCGGGACAGGGCTACGAGCAGTACTTC. Its protein is CASRKPGQGYEQYF.

The chain's CDR3 is CASSPGTRDIEAFF. CDR3 nucleotide sequence: TGTGCCAGCAGTCCCGGGACCCGAGATATTGAAGCTTTCTTT. The rearrangement joins TRBV5-4 to TRBJ1-1; tentative D call: TRBD1 (5 bases). The CDR3 length is 14 residues. CDR1 SGHNT and CDR2 YYREEE come from the germline V gene (reference sequence). V lost 5 bases to trimming and J lost 7 bases, with 18 bases between them.

The chain combines TRBV19 with TRBJ2-7; the match to TRBD2 covers 11 bases. The CDR3 loop spans 18 amino acids. Germline CDR1 is LNHDA and CDR2 is SQIVND (reference sequence). The V gene end was trimmed by 7 bases and the J gene end by 6 bases; junction bases not matched to a gene: 20. The CDR3 loop reads CASTALGQSTSGRTEQYF. As DNA, the CDR3 is TGTGCCAGTACTGCTCTGGGGCAGTCAACTAGCGGGAGAACCGAGCAGTACTTC.

V usage is TRBV4-1 and J usage is TRBJ2-7, with a possible D match to TRBD2 (6 bases). The CDR3 is made up of 15 amino acids. Deletions cut 4 bases from V and 2 bases from J, with 15 bases between. Looked up from germline, CDR1 is MGHRA and CDR2 is YSYEKL. CDR3 amino acids: CASSRSRDLAYEQYF. The CDR3 DNA reads TGCGCCAGCAGCCGGAGCCGGGACTTGGCCTACGAGCAGTACTTC.

The table lists this clone with a few counts. V and J are TRBV10-2 and TRBJ2-1; 8 nucleotides agree with TRBD2. Looked up from germline, CDR1 is WSHSY and CDR2 is SAAADI. V lost 7 bases, J lost 7 bases, and 15 bases stayed unmatched. The CDR3 runs 16 residues. The CDR3 nucleotides are TGCGCCAGCATCGGGGGGGGCGGCCTAGGGCAGAATGAGCAGTTCTTC. Its translation is CASIGGGGLGQNEQFF.

This clone was detected only a few times. The J gene is TRBJ2-7, the V gene TRBV29-1, with a tentative D call TRBD2 (5 bases). This CDR3 has 11 amino acids. Trimming removed 6 bases at V and 3 bases at J, with 9 bases between. Germline values: CDR1 SQVTM, CDR2 ANQGSEA. DNA for the CDR3: TGCAGCGTCGCCCGGGACTACGAGCAGTACTTC. Translation gives CSVARDYEQYF.

The chain links TRBV30 to TRBJ1-4; no reliable D call. V was cut by 0 bases and J by 8 bases, with 13 bases left in between. CDR3 length equals 14 residues. The germline gives CDR1 GTSNPN, CDR2 SVGIG (reference sequence). The CDR3 loop is CAWSVPQEYEKLFF. In DNA form, the CDR3 reads TGTGCCTGGAGTGTACCCCAGGAATACGAAAAACTGTTTTTT.

There are many counts of this clone. CDR3 DNA sequence: TGCGCCAGCAGCCATATCGTACCGCGGGAGGCCTCACCGTACGAGCAGTACTTC. This codes for CASSHIVPREASPYEQYF. The rearrangement links TRBV4-1 to TRBJ2-7; 8 bases map to TRBD2. From germline, CDR1 is MGHRA and CDR2 YSYEKL. J gave up 4 bases and V 3 bases, and 17 bases lay outside the gene matches. The CDR3 spans 18 residues.

The chain links TRBV5-1 to TRBJ1-1; 7 positions match TRBD1. There are 14 residues in the CDR3. Trimming at V came to 5 bases and at J to 6 bases, leaving 10 bases not matched to a gene. Per germline, CDR1 SGHRS and CDR2 YFSETQ. This chain's CDR3 is CASSGGQLMAEAFF. In nucleotides, the CDR3 is TGCGCCAGCAGTGGGGGACAGCTTATGGCTGAAGCTTTCTTT. The complete variable domain, with remaining parts taken from reference TRBV5-1 and TRBJ1-1, reads KAGVTQTPRYLIKTRGQQVTLSCSPISGHRSVSWYQQTPGQGLQFLFEYFSETQRNKGNFPGRFSGRQFSNSRSEMNVSTLELGDSALYLCASSGGQLMAEAFFGQGTRLTVV.

This clone was observed a few times. The genes are TRBV6-5 and TRBJ1-2; D is perhaps TRBD1 (6 bases). CDR1 is MNHEY and CDR2 is SVGAGI in the germline V gene. The CDR3 covers 16 residues. V was pared by 0 bases and J by 4 bases, with 15 bases between. The CDR3 protein is CASSYSVYRVGYGYTF. CDR3 in DNA: TGTGCCAGCAGTTACTCAGTCTACAGGGTCGGCTATGGCTACACCTTC.

The chain joins TRBV29-1 to TRBJ2-1, with 13 bases that match TRBD2. From germline, CDR1 is SQVTM and CDR2 ANQGSEA. Trimming cost V 5 bases and J 10 bases; bases outside gene matches: 8. The CDR3 consists of 14 residues. The CDR3 DNA sequence: TGCAGCGTTCAACCGGGACTAGCGGGACAGGAGCAGTTCTTC. As protein: CSVQPGLAGQEQFF.

This clone was seen more than once but under ten times. The genes are TRBV18 and TRBJ1-1; D is perhaps TRBD1 (6 bases). CDR1 is KGHSH and CDR2 is LQKENI in the germline V gene. Trimming pared 3 bases from V and 6 bases from J, leaving 14 bases between. CDR3 length: 14 residues. CDR3 region: CASSPLQGSSEAFF. Written as DNA, the CDR3 is TGTGCCAGCTCACCTTTACAGGGATCATCTGAAGCTTTCTTT.

V gene TRBV7-2 combines with J gene TRBJ2-3, with 12 bases matching TRBD2. With 5 bases clipped from V and 3 bases from J, the junction kept 9 bases outside the gene matches. The V gene's germline CDR1 is SGHTA and CDR2 FQGNSA. The CDR3 spans 17 residues. CDR3 region: CASSDGTSGRSTDTQYF. The CDR3 coding sequence is TGTGCCAGCAGCGACGGGACTAGCGGGCGAAGTACAGATACGCAGTATTTT.

This clone was seen repeatedly, ten times or more. V and J are TRBV19 and TRBJ2-2; TRBD2 might be the D (6 bases). This CDR3 has 14 amino acids. CDR1 LNHDA and CDR2 SQIVND come from the germline V gene (reference sequence). Trimming took off 8 bases at V and 4 bases at J, with 14 bases between the two ends. CDR3 loop: CASAQRASTGELFF. The CDR3 region has the DNA TGTGCCAGTGCTCAGCGGGCCTCCACCGGGGAGCTGTTTTTT.

The V and J genes are TRBV6-5 and TRBJ2-1; weak D call: TRBD1 (6 bases). V was cut by 6 bases and J by 3 bases, with 9 bases left in between. Germline-derived CDR1 and CDR2 are MNHEY and SVGAGI. The CDR3 is made up of 13 amino acids. The CDR3 sequence is CASSSDSYNEQFF. As DNA, the CDR3 is TGTGCCAGCAGCTCGGACAGCTACAATGAGCAGTTCTTC.

The gene calls are TRBV29-1 and TRBJ2-2, with no clear D. The germline CDR1 and CDR2 sequences are SQVTM and ANQGSEA. The CDR3 spans 13 residues. The V gene lost 3 bases and the J gene lost 1 base, with 6 bases spanning the gap. The CDR3 coding sequence is TGCAGCGTTGATGAACAGAACACCGGGGAGCTGTTTTTT. This sequence encodes CSVDEQNTGELFF.

The chain uses TRBV10-1 and TRBJ2-7; D gene unclear. CDR3 length: 12 residues. V lost 2 bases and J lost 7, with 9 bases in between. Germline V gene sequence: CDR1 WNHNN, CDR2 SYGVQD (reference sequence). DNA of the CDR3: TGCGCCAGCAGTGAGAGCGTGGGTGAGCAGTACTTC. Its translation: CASSESVGEQYF.

The V and J genes are TRBV19 and TRBJ1-1, with a tentative D call TRBD1 (5 bases). Trimming removed 7 bases from V and 0 bases from J, with 12 bases in between. Germline CDR1 reads LNHDA; CDR2 reads SQIVND (reference sequence). The CDR3 is 14 amino acids. The CDR3 DNA follows: TGTGCCAGTAAGTTTCGGGGGATGAACACTGAAGCTTTCTTT. Amino acid sequence: CASKFRGMNTEAFF.

V and J are TRBV30 and TRBJ2-2; TRBD2 aligns across 9 bases. The germline V gene has CDR1 GTSNPN and CDR2 SVGIG (reference sequence). The CDR3 has 14 residues. V shed 2 bases, J shed 4 bases, and the junction held 2 bases outside the gene matches. CDR3 nucleotide sequence: TGTGCCTGGAGTAGGACTAGCGCCACCGGGGAGCTGTTTTTT. Translating gives CAWSRTSATGELFF.

The chain has TRBV9 and TRBJ1-3; possibly TRBD1 for D (5 bases). Deletions cut 4 bases from V and 7 bases from J, with 15 bases between. CDR3 size: 14 residues. Germline CDR1 SGDLS, CDR2 YYNGEE. The CDR3 spells CASSPPTVRNTIYF. CDR3 bases: TGTGCCAGCAGCCCTCCGACAGTCAGGAACACCATATATTTT.